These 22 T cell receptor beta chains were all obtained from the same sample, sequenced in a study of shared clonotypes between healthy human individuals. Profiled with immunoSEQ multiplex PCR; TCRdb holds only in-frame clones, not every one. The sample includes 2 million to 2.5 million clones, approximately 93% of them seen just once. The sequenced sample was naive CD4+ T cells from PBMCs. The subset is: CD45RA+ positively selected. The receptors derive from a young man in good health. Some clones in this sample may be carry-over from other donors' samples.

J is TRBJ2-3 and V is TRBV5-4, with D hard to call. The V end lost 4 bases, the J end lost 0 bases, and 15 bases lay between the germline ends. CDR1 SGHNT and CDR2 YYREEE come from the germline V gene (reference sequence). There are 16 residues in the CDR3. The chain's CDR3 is CASSAAGLGSTDTQYF. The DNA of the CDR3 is TGTGCCAGCAGCGCAGCCGGGTTAGGGAGCACAGATACGCAGTATTTT.

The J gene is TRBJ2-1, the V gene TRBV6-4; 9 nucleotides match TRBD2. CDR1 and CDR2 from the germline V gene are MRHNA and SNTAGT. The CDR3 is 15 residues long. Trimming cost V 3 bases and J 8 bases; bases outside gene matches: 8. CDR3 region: CASSDLAGPWDEQFF. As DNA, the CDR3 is TGTGCCAGCAGTGATCTAGCGGGACCCTGGGATGAGCAGTTCTTC.

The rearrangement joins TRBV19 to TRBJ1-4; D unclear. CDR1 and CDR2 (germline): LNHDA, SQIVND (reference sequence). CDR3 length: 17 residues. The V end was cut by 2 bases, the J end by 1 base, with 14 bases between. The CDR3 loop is CASSIKGRRVTNEKLFF. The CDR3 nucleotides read TGTGCCAGTAGTATAAAAGGACGGCGGGTAACTAATGAAAAACTGTTTTTT.

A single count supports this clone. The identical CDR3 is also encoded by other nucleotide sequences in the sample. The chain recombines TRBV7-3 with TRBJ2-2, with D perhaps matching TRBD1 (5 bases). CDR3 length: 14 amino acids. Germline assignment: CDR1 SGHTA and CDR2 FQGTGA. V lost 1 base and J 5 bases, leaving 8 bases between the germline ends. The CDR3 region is CASSLRPGTGELFF. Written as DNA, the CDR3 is TGTGCCAGCAGCTTAAGGCCAGGGACCGGGGAGCTGTTTTTT.

CDR3 in DNA: TGTGCCAGCTCACCGCAGGGGGTCGGGAGCAATCAGCCCCAGCATTTT. It specifies CASSPQGVGSNQPQHF. This chain uses TRBV18 with TRBJ1-5, with 7 bases fitting TRBD1. The CDR3 runs to 16 residues. V shed 3 bases and J 1 base; nucleotides not matched to a gene: 6. In germline, CDR1 is KGHSH, CDR2 LQKENI.

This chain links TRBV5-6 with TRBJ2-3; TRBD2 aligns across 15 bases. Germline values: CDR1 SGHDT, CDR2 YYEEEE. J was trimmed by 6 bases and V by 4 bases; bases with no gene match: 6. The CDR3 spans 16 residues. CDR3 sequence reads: CASSIGLAGGADTQYF. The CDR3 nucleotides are TGTGCCAGCAGCATCGGACTAGCGGGAGGGGCTGATACGCAGTATTTT.

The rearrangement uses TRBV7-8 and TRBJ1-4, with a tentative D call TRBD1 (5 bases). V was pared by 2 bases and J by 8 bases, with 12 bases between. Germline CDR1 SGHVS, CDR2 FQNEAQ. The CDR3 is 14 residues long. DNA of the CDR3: TGTGCCAGCAGCTTATCAGCAGGGCGGGAAAAACTGTTTTTT. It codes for CASSLSAGREKLFF. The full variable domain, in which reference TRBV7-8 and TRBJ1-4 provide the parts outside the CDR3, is GAGVSQSPRYKVAKRGQDVALRCDPISGHVSLFWYQQALGQGPEFLTYFQNEAQLDKSGLPSDRFFAERPEGSVSTLKIQRTQQEDSAVYLCASSLSAGREKLFFGSGTQLSVL.

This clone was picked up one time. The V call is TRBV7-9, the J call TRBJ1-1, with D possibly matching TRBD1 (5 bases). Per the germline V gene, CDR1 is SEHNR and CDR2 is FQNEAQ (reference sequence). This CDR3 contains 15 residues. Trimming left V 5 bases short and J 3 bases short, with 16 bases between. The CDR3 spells CASSPPRGGDTEAFF. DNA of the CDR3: TGTGCCAGCAGCCCCCCCCGGGGGGGAGACACTGAAGCTTTCTTT.

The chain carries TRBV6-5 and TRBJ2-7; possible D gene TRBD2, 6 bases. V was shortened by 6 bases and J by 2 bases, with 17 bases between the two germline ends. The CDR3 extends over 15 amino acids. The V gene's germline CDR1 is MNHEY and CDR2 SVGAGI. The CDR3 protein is CASSRSSAGPYEQYF. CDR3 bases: TGTGCCAGCAGCCGGTCGTCAGCGGGCCCCTACGAGCAGTACTTC.

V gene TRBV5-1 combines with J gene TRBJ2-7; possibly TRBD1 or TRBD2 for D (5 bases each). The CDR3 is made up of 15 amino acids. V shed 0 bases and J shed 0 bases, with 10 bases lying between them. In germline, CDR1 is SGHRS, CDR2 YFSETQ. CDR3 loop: CASSLDPGTSYEQYF. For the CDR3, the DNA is TGCGCCAGCAGCTTGGACCCGGGGACCTCCTACGAGCAGTACTTC.

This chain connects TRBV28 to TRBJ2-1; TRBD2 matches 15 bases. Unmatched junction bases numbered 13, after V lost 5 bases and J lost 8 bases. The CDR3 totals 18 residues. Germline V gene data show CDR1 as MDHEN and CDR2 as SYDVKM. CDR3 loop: CASSEFPWTSGRGDEQFF. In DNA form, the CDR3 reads TGTGCCAGCAGTGAGTTCCCTTGGACTAGCGGGAGGGGCGATGAGCAGTTCTTC.

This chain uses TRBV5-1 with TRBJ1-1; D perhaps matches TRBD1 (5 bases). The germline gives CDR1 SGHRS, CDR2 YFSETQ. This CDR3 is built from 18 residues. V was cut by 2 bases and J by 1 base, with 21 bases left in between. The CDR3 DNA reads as TGCGCCAGCAGCTTAGGAGGGGTTCGTCGAACGGCGAACACTGAAGCTTTCTTT. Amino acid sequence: CASSLGGVRRTANTEAFF.

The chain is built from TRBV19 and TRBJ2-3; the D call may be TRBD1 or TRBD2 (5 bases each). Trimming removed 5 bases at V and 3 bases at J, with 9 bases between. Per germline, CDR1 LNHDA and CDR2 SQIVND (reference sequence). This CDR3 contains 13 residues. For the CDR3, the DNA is TGTGCCAGTAGTGAGGGGAAAACAGATACGCAGTATTTT. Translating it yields CASSEGKTDTQYF.

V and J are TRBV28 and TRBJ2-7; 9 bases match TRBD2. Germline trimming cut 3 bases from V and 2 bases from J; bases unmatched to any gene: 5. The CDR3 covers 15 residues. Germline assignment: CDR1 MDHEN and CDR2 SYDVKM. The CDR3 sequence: CASSLGAGGPYEQYF. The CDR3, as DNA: TGTGCCAGCAGTTTGGGAGCGGGAGGCCCCTACGAGCAGTACTTC.

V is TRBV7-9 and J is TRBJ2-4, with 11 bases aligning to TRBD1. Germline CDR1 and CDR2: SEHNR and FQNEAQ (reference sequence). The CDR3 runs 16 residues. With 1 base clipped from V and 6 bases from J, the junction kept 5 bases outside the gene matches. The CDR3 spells CASSLGDRGWRNIQYF. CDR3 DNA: TGTGCCAGCAGCTTAGGGGACAGGGGGTGGAGAAACATTCAGTACTTC.

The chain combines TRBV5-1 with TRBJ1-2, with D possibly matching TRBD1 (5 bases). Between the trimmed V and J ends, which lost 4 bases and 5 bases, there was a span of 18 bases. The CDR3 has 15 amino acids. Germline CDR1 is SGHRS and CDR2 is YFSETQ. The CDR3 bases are TGCGCCAGCAGCGATACAGTCGGGGCGGGATATGGCTACACCTTC. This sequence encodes CASSDTVGAGYGYTF.

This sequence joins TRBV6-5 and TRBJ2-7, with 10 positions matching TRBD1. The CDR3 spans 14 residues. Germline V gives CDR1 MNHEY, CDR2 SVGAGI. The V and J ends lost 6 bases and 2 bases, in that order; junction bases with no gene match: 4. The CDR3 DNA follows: TGTGCCAGCAGACAGGGACAGGGGACCTACGAGCAGTACTTC. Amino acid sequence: CASRQGQGTYEQYF.

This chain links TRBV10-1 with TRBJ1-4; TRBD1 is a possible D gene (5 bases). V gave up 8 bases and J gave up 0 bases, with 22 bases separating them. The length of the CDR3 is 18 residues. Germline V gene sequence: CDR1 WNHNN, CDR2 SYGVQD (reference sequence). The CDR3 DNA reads TGCGCCAGCCGCTTTAACCAGGGAGTGACCGCAACTAATGAAAAACTGTTTTTT. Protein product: CASRFNQGVTATNEKLFF.

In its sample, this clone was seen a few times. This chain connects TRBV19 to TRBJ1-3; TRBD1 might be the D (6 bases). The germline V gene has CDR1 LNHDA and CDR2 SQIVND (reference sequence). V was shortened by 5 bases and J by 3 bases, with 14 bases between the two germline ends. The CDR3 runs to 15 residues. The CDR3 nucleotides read TGTGCCAGTAGTGCTGGACAGTCTAGTGGAAACACCATATATTTT. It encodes CASSAGQSSGNTIYF.

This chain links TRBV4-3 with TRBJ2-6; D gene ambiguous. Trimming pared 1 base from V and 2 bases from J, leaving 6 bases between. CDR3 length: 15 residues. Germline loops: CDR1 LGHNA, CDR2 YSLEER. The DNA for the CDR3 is TGCGCCAGCAGCCAAGTGGGGACTGGGGCCAACGTCCTGACTTTC. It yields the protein CASSQVGTGANVLTF.

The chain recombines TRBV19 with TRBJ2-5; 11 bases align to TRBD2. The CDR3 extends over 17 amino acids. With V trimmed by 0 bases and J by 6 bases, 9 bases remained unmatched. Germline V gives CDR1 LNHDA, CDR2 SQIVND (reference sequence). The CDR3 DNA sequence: TGTGCCAGTAGTATAGATCCTCCGAGACTAGCGGGGAAGACCCAGTACTTC. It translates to CASSIDPPRLAGKTQYF.

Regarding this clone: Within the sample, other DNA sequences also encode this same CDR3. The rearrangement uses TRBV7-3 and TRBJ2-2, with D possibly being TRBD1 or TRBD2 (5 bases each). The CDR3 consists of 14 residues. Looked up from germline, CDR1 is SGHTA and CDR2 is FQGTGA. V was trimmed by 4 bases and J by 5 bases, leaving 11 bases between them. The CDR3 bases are TGTGCCAGCAGCTCGGGACCTAATACCGGGGAGCTGTTTTTT. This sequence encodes CASSSGPNTGELFF. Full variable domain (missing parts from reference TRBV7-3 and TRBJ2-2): GAGVSQTPSNKVTEKGKYVELRCDPISGHTALYWYRQSLGQGPEFLIYFQGTGAADDSGLPNDRFFAVRPEGSVSTLKIQRTERGDSAVYLCASSSGPNTGELFFGEGSRLTVL.